Shown below are 12 T cell receptor beta chains from a single sample sequenced in a study of blood T cell repertoires in COVID-19. The method was immunoSEQ multiplex PCR; TCRdb's version includes in-frame clones alone and lacks a portion of them. Of approximately 230,000 clones in the sample, about 85% were seen once. The sequencing sample was made of peripheral blood. The origin of the receptors is a man in his late teens or twenties with active or convalescent COVID-19.

There are a few counts of this clone. The rearrangement uses TRBV7-2 and TRBJ1-5; a weak D match, TRBD1 (5 bases). This CDR3 is built from 13 residues. Trimming left V 4 bases short and J 6 bases short, with 10 bases between. Germline V gene lookup returns CDR1 SGHTA and CDR2 FQGNSA. The CDR3 sequence: CASSSSGFQPQHF. Here the CDR3 DNA reads TGTGCCAGCAGCTCCTCAGGGTTTCAGCCCCAGCATTTT.

The CDR3 sequence is CASSPPAGDTQYF. The CDR3, as DNA: TGTGCCAGCAGCCCACCAGCGGGAGATACGCAGTATTTT. This chain uses TRBV7-3 with TRBJ2-3; D may be TRBD2 (6 bases). The germline V gene encodes CDR1 SGHTA and CDR2 FQGTGA. CDR3 length: 13 residues. Trimming left V 5 bases short and J 5 bases short, with 11 bases between.

J is TRBJ1-2 and V is TRBV18, with TRBD1 identical over 7 bases. CDR3 length equals 15 residues. V lost 0 bases and J lost 3; bases outside the gene matches: 4. The germline gives CDR1 KGHSH, CDR2 LQKENI. The CDR3 DNA sequence: TGTGCCAGCTCACCACCGACAGGGCCTGACTATGGCTACACCTTC. Its translation is CASSPPTGPDYGYTF.

The chain carries TRBV10-3 and TRBJ2-7; weak D call: TRBD2 (6 bases). Germline loops: CDR1 ENHRY, CDR2 SYGVKD. Trimming took off 5 bases at V and 9 bases at J, with 14 bases between the two ends. The length of the CDR3 is 12 residues. CDR3: CAISTGTGGQYF. In DNA form, the CDR3 reads TGTGCCATCAGTACCGGGACCGGGGGGCAGTACTTC.

This clone was seen more than once but under ten times. The chain couples TRBV5-3 to TRBJ1-2, with a tentative D call TRBD1 (6 bases). TRBV5-3 is noted as an ORF with a role that remains uncertain. The CDR3 covers 15 residues. Trimming pared 4 bases from V and 2 bases from J, leaving 15 bases between. CDR3 in DNA: TGTGCCAGAAGCGAGACAGGAGCCCTAAACTATGGCTACACCTTC. It yields the protein CARSETGALNYGYTF.

The chain links TRBV15 to TRBJ2-5, with 9 bases that match TRBD2. The CDR3 contains 16 residues. Germline lookup yields CDR1 LNHNV and CDR2 YYDKDF (reference sequence). Trimming took 7 bases from V and 4 from J; bases not matched to a gene: 13. The CDR3 nucleotides are TGTGCCACCAAAATCGAAATAGCGGGAGCGAGAGAGACCCAGTACTTC. Protein sequence: CATKIEIAGARETQYF.

The genes are TRBV9 and TRBJ1-1; tentatively, D is TRBD1 (6 bases). The CDR3 runs to 13 residues. Trimming cost V 4 bases and J 6 bases, with 13 bases left between them. Germline V gene data show CDR1 as SGDLS and CDR2 as YYNGEE. The CDR3: CASSSRGGSEAFF. CDR3 bases: TGTGCCAGCAGCTCCCGGGGGGGCTCTGAAGCTTTCTTT.

The V gene is TRBV28, the J gene TRBJ1-1, with D unclear. Germline V CDR1 and CDR2: MDHEN, SYDVKM. Trimming pared 7 bases from V and 4 bases from J, leaving 19 bases between. The CDR3 length is 15 residues. CDR3 sequence reads: CASNLAAKGGTEAFF. DNA of the CDR3: TGTGCCAGCAACCTAGCGGCGAAGGGTGGCACTGAAGCTTTCTTT.

This sequence joins TRBV6-2 or TRBV6-3 and TRBJ2-7; 7 nucleotides agree with TRBD1. Germline V lookup: CDR1 MNHEY, CDR2 SVGEGT. After removal of 4 bases from V and 10 bases from J, the junction contained 13 bases not matched to a gene. The CDR3 spans 14 residues. The CDR3 sequence is CASSSSPYQGDQYF. The CDR3 DNA follows: TGTGCCAGCAGTTCGTCCCCCTACCAGGGGGATCAGTACTTC.

The V gene is TRBV27, the J gene TRBJ2-5; the match to TRBD2 covers 9 bases. This CDR3 contains 16 residues. Germline trimming cut 2 bases from V and 1 base from J; bases unmatched to any gene: 5. CDR1 and CDR2 (germline): MNHEY, SMNVEV (reference sequence). The CDR3 region is CASSLTLAGSQETQYF. CDR3 in DNA: TGTGCCAGCAGTTTAACTCTAGCGGGAAGCCAAGAGACCCAGTACTTC.

The CDR3 sequence: CASAGSGLDTQYF. The CDR3 nucleotides are TGTGCCTCAGCTGGTTCAGGACTAGATACGCAGTATTTT. This sequence joins TRBV10-3 and TRBJ2-3, with D perhaps matching TRBD2 (5 bases). The CDR3 loop spans 13 amino acids. Trimming left V 11 bases short and J 5 bases short, with 17 bases between. Germline loops: CDR1 ENHRY, CDR2 SYGVKD.

The chain links TRBV5-1 to TRBJ1-1, with a possible D match to TRBD1 (6 bases). The CDR3 extends over 15 amino acids. Germline CDR1 is SGHRS and CDR2 is YFSETQ. V was pared by 3 bases and J by 1 base, with 13 bases between. CDR3 amino acids: CASSSRTGTNTEAFF. DNA for the CDR3: TGCGCCAGCAGCTCCAGAACAGGGACGAACACTGAAGCTTTCTTT.